These T cell receptor beta chains were read from a single sample in a study of beta chain features in type 1 diabetes. Here immunoSEQ multiplex PCR was the method, and the copy in TCRdb shows in-frame clones only, minus some. The repertoire holds 200,000 to 250,000 clones, with approximately 10% as singletons. The sequenced sample consisted of central memory CD4+ T cells from blood. These receptors were collected from a man aged 18 to 30 in good health. Each CDR3 is given with its conserved first and last residue. D genes are given only for firm matches. The listing skips clone size in some rows; elsewhere it reads once, few, many or a size class.

D gene | J gene | clone size | V gene | CDR3 DNA | CDR3 protein
TRBD1 | TRBJ2-5 | - | TRBV7-2 | TGTGCCAGCAGCTTAGCAGGGGGCATGGAGACCCAGTACTTC | CASSLAGGMETQYF
TRBD1 | TRBJ2-3 | - | TRBV2 | TGTGCCAGCCTCAGACAGGGGGCTTATGCAGATACGCAGTATTTT | CASLRQGAYADTQYF
- | TRBJ1-5 | - | TRBV29-1 | TGCAGCGTTGCCCTAACAGGTAGCAATCAGCCCCAGCATTTT | CSVALTGSNQPQHF
TRBD2 | TRBJ2-1 | - | TRBV29-1 | TGCAGCGTTGGGCCCAGCGGGAGTGGCAATGAGCAGTTCTTC | CSVGPSGSGNEQFF
- | TRBJ2-3 | - | TRBV5-6 | TGTGCCAGCAGCCATCTCGAAGATACGCAGTATTTT | CASSHLEDTQYF
- | TRBJ2-7 | - | TRBV2 | TGTGCCAGCAGTGATTACTACGAGCAGTACTTC | CASSDYYEQYF
TRBD2 | TRBJ2-7 | - | TRBV5-4 | TGTGCCAGCAGGCCGGGACTAGCGGGAGAGTCCTACGAGCAGTACTTC | CASRPGLAGESYEQYF
- | TRBJ1-1 | few | TRBV5-1 | TGCGCCAGCAGCTTTCACGTCTCATTGAACACTGAAGCTTTCTTT | CASSFHVSLNTEAFF
- | TRBJ1-4 | - | TRBV6-1 | TGTGCCAGCAGTCCCCACCAGGATAATGAAAAACTGTTTTTT | CASSPHQDNEKLFF
TRBD2 | TRBJ2-1 | - | TRBV5-1 | TGCGCCAGCAGATTTAGCGGGAGCGATTACAATGAGCAGTTCTTC | CASRFSGSDYNEQFF
- | TRBJ1-5 | - | TRBV4-1 | TGCGCCAGCAGCCAAGAAGGGTCAGGGAGGGATCAGCCCCAGCATTTT | CASSQEGSGRDQPQHF
- | TRBJ2-1 | few | TRBV6-6 | TGTGCCAGCAGTTACCTCGGGGACGATGTGGGGAATGAGCAGTTCTTC | CASSYLGDDVGNEQFF
TRBD1 | TRBJ2-1 | - | TRBV28 | TGTGCCAGCAGTTCCCTGGGGACAGGGGGTGGCGATGAGCAGTTCTTC | CASSSLGTGGGDEQFF
- | TRBJ2-1 | few | TRBV5-1 | TGCGCCAGCAGCACCGAGCGGCATCGGCGGAACAATGAGCAGTTCTTC | CASSTERHRRNNEQFF
- | TRBJ2-3 | few | TRBV9 | TGTGCCAGCAGCGTAGGAACCGGAGCCACAGATACGCAGTATTTT | CASSVGTGATDTQYF
- | TRBJ2-7 | few | TRBV18 | TGTGCCAGCTCGCTCGATCAGTCTGGCGAGCAGTACTTC | CASSLDQSGEQYF
- | TRBJ2-7 | few | TRBV15 | TGTGCCACCAGCAGAGGCCCGCAGCGCGAGCAGTACTTC | CATSRGPQREQYF
TRBD2 | TRBJ2-1 | many | TRBV29-1 | TGCAGCGTTCCCCGGACTAGCGGGAGCTCCTACAATGAGCAGTTCTTC | CSVPRTSGSSYNEQFF
- | TRBJ2-7 | few | TRBV2 | TGTGCCAGCAGTGAATTTTCCTACGAGCAGTACTTC | CASSEFSYEQYF
TRBD1 | TRBJ2-5 | - | TRBV11-2 | TGTGCCAGCAGCTGGGACAGACTCCAAGAGACCCAGTACTTC | CASSWDRLQETQYF
- | TRBJ2-5 | few | TRBV5-1 | TGCGCCAGCAGCTTGGGTCTCCTCACGGAGACCCAGTACTTC | CASSLGLLTETQYF
- | TRBJ1-1 | - | TRBV5-4 | TGTGCCAGCAGCTTTCGGGACGCCGCGGGAGCTGAAGCTTTCTTT | CASSFRDAAGAEAFF
TRBD2 | TRBJ2-7 | - | TRBV6-5 | TGTGCCAGCAGTTCGAGACTAGCGGCCACCTACGAGCAGTACTTC | CASSSRLAATYEQYF
- | TRBJ2-7 | - | TRBV10-3 | TGTGCCATCAGTGGAGGGGGGAACGAGCAGTACTTC | CAISGGGNEQYF
- | TRBJ2-4 | - | TRBV5-6 | TGTGCCAGCAGCCCTACCGGGACAGCCAAAAACATTCAGTACTTC | CASSPTGTAKNIQYF
TRBD1 | TRBJ2-7 | - | TRBV6-5 | TGTGCCAGCAAACGGGACAGGAGCTCCTACGAGCAGTACTTC | CASKRDRSSYEQYF
- | TRBJ2-6 | once | TRBV6-5 | TGTGCCAGCGGGGGCAAGGGTGGGGCCAACGTCCTGACTTTC | CASGGKGGANVLTF
TRBD2 | TRBJ2-2 | - | TRBV30 | TGTGCCTGGAGTGTACTAGCGGGAGTGCTCACCGGGGAGCTGTTTTTT | CAWSVLAGVLTGELFF